The entry below gives a single T cell receptor (beta chain) sequence along with its context. The data are from a study of blood T cell repertoires in COVID-19. V lost 4 bases to trimming and J lost 0 bases, with 20 bases between them. The CDR3 runs to 19 residues. Germline-derived CDR1 and CDR2 are SGDLS and YYNGEE. The table came from immunoSEQ multiplex PCR; TCRdb's copy has only in-frame clones and leaves some out. Among 200,000 to 250,000 clones listed, around 87% were seen once. The rearrangement links TRBV9 to TRBJ2-6; possible D gene TRBD1, 5 bases. The TCR originated in a man aged 60 to 75 with acute or convalescent COVID-19. Sequenced material: peripheral blood. DNA of the CDR3: TGTGCCAGCAGCCCCCACGGTAGACAGATAACCTCTGGGGCCAACGTCCTGACTTTC. It encodes CASSPHGRQITSGANVLTF.